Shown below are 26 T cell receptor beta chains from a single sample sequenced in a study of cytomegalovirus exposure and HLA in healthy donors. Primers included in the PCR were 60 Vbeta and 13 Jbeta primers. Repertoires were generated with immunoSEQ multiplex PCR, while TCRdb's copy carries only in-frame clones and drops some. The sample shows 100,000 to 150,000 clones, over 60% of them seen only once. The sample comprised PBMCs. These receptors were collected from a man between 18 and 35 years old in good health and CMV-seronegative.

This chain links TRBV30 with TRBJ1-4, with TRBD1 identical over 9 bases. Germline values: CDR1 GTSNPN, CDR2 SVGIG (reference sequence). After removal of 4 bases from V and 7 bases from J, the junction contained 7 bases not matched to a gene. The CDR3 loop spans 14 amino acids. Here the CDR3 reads CAWKPGQGSEKLFF. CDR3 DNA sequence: TGTGCCTGGAAACCGGGACAGGGTAGTGAAAAACTGTTTTTT. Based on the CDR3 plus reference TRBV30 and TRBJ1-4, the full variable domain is SQTIHQWPATLVQPVGSPLSLECTVEGTSNPNLYWYRQAAGRGLQLLFYSVGIGQISSEVPQNLSASRPQDRQFILSSKKLLLSDSGFYLCAWKPGQGSEKLFFGSGTQLSVL.

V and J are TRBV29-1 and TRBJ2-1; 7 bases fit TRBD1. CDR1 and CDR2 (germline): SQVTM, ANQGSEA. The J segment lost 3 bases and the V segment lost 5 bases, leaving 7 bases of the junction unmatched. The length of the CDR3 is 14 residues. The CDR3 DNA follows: TGCAGCGTTATAAACAGGGGCGACTACAATGAGCAGTTCTTC. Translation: CSVINRGDYNEQFF.

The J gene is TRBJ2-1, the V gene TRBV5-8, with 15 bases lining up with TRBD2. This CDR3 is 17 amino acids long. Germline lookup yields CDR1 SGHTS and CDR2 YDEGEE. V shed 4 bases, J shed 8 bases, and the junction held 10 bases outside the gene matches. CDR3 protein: CASSPGGLAGGAYEQFF. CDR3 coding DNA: TGTGCCAGCAGCCCCGGTGGACTAGCGGGAGGGGCCTATGAGCAGTTCTTC.

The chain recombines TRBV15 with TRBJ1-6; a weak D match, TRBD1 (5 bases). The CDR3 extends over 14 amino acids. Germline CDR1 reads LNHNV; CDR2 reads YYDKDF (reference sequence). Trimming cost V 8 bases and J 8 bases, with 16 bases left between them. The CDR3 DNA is TGTGCCACCGGGGCAGGACGTAAGGATTCACCCCTCCACTTT. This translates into CATGAGRKDSPLHF.

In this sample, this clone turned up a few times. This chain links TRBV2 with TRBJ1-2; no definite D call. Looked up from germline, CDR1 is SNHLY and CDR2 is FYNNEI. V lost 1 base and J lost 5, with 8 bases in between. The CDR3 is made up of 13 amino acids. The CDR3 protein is CASSEGPTYGYTF. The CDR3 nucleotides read TGTGCCAGCAGTGAAGGTCCAACTTATGGCTACACCTTC.

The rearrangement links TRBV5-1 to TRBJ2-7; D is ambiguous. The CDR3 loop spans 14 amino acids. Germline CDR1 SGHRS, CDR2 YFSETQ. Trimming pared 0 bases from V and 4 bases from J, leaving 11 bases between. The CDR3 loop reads CASSLAQKPYEQYF. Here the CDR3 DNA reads TGCGCCAGCAGCTTGGCCCAGAAACCTTACGAGCAGTACTTC. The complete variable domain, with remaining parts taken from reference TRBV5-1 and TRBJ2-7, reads KAGVTQTPRYLIKTRGQQVTLSCSPISGHRSVSWYQQTPGQGLQFLFEYFSETQRNKGNFPGRFSGRQFSNSRSEMNVSTLELGDSALYLCASSLAQKPYEQYFGPGTRLTVT.

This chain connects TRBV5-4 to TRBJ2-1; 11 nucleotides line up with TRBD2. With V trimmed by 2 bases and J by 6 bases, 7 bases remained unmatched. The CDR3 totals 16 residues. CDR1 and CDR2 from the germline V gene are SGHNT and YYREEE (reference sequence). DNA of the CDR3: TGTGCCAGCAGCTTCCGGACTAGCGGGCCTCCCAATGAGCAGTTCTTC. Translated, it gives CASSFRTSGPPNEQFF.

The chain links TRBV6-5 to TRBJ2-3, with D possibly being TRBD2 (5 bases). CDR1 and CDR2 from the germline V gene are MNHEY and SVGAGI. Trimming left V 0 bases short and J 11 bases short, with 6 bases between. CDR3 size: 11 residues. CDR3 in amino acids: CASSYSGKQYF. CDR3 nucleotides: TGTGCCAGCAGTTACTCCGGGAAGCAGTATTTT.

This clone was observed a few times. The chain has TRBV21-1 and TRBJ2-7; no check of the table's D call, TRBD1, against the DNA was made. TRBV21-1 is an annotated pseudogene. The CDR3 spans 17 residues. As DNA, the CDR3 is TGTGCCAGCAGCTATCGGGGAGGGGACAGGATCCCCTACGAGCAGTACTTC. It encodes CASSYRGGDRIPYEQYF.

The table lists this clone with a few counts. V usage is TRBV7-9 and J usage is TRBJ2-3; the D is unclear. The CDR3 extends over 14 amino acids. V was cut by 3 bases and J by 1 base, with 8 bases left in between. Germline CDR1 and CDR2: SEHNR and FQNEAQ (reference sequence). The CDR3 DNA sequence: TGTGCCAGCAGCTTTAGATCCGGCACAGATACGCAGTATTTT. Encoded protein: CASSFRSGTDTQYF.

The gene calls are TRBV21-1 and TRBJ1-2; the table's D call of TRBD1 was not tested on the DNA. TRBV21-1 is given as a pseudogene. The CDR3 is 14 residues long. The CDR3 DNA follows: TGTGCCAGCAGCTTTCAGGGGGTTAACTATGGCTACACCTTC. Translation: CASSFQGVNYGYTF.

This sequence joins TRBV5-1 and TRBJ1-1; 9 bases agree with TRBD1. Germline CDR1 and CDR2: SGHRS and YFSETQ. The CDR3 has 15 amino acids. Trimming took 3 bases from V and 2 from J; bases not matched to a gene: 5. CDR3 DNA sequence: TGCGCCAGCAGCTGGGGGGACAGGGAAAACACTGAAGCTTTCTTT. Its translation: CASSWGDRENTEAFF.

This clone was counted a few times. CDR3 residues: CASRGEGGTQYF. DNA of the CDR3: TGTGCCAGCAGGGGGGAGGGTGGTACGCAGTATTTT. This rearrangement joins TRBV25-1 to TRBJ2-3; 7 bases agree with TRBD2. CDR3 length equals 12 residues. V trimming: 6 bases; J trimming: 8 bases; junction bases outside the gene matches: 5. Germline V gene lookup returns CDR1 MGHDK and CDR2 SYGVNS. The complete variable domain, with remaining parts taken from reference TRBV25-1 and TRBJ2-3, reads EADIYQTPRYLVIGTGKKITLECSQTMGHDKMYWYQQDPGMELHLIHYSYGVNSTEKGDLSSESTVSRIRTEHFPLTLESARPSHTSQYLCASRGEGGTQYFGPGTRLTVL.

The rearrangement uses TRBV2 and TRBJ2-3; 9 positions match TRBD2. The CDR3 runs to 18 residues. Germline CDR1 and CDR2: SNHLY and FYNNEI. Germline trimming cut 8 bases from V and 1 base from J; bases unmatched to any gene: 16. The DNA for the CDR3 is TGTGCCAGCCGTGGGGGGCTAGCGGGGACCCCCCGCACAGATACGCAGTATTTT. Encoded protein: CASRGGLAGTPRTDTQYF.

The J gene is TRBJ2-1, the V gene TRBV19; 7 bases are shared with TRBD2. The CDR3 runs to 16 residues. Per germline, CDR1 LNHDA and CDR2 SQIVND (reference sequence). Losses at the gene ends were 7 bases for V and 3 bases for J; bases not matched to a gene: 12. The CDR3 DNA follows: TGTGCCAGTACCTCTCTGGGAGGGAGGATCTACAATGAGCAGTTCTTC. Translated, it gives CASTSLGGRIYNEQFF. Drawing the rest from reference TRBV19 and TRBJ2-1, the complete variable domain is DGGITQSPKYLFRKEGQNVTLSCEQNLNHDAMYWYRQDPGQGLRLIYYSQIVNDFQKGDIAEGYSVSREKKESFPLTVTSAQKNPTAFYLCASTSLGGRIYNEQFFGPGTRLTVL.

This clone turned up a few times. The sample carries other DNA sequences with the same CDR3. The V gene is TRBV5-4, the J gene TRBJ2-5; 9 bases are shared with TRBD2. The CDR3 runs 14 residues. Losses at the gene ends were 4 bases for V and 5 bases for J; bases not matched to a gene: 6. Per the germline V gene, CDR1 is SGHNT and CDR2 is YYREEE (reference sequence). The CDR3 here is CASSQTSGRETQYF. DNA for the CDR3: TGTGCCAGCAGCCAGACTAGCGGCAGGGAGACCCAGTACTTC.

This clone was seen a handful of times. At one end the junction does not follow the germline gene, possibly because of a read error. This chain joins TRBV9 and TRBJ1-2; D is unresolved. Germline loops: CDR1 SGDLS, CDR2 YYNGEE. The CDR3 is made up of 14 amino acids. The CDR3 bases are TGTGCCAGCAGCGTAGCGAGGGTAGACTATGGCTACCCCTTC. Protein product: CASSVARVDYGYPF.

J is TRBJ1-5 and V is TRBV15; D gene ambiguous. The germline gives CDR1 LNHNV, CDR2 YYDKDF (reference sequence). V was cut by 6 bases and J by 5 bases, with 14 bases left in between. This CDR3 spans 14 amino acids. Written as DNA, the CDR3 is TGTGCCACCAGTGATTGGGGAGGCGATCAGCCCCAGCATTTT. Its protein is CATSDWGGDQPQHF.

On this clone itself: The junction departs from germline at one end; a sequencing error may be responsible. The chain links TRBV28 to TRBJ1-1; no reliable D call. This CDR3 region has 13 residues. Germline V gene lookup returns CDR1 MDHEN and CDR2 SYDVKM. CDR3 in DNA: TGTGCCAGCACTGGACTGCTGAACTCTGAAGCTTTCTTT. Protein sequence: CASTGLLNSEAFF.

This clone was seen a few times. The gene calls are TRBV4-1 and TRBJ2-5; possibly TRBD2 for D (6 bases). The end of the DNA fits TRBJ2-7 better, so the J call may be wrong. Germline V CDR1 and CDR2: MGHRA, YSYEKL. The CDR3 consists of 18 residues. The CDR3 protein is CASSQEQRDFKDSYEQYF. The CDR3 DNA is TGCGCCAGCAGCCAAGAACAACGGGACTTTAAGGACTCCTACGAGCAGTACTTC.

The CDR3 DNA is TGTGCCAACCACCGGGACAACTCTAACTATGGCTACACCTTC. Its translation is CANHRDNSNYGYTF. The chain recombines TRBV2 with TRBJ1-2; possibly TRBD1 for D (6 bases). Germline lookup yields CDR1 SNHLY and CDR2 FYNNEI. The V end lost 10 bases, the J end lost 0 bases, and 15 bases lay between the germline ends. The CDR3 is 14 residues long.

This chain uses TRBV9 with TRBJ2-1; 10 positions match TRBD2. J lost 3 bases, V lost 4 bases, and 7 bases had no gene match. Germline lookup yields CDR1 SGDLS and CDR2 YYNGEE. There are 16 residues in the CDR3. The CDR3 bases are TGTGCCAGCAGCCCTTTAGCGGGAGGACACTACAATGAGCAGTTCTTC. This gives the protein CASSPLAGGHYNEQFF. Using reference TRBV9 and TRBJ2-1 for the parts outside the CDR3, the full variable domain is DSGVTQTPKHLITATGQRVTLRCSPRSGDLSVYWYQQSLDQGLQFLIQYYNGEERAKGNILERFSAQQFPDLHSELNLSSLELGDSALYFCASSPLAGGHYNEQFFGPGTRLTVL.

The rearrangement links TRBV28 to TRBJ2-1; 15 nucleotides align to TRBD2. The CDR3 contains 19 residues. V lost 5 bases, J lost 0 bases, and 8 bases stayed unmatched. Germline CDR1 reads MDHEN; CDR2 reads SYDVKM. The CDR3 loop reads CASSETGLAGGHSYNEQFF. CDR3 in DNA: TGTGCCAGCAGTGAGACGGGACTAGCGGGGGGTCACTCCTACAATGAGCAGTTCTTC. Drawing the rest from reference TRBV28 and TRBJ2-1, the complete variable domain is DVKVTQSSRYLVKRTGEKVFLECVQDMDHENMFWYRQDPGLGLRLIYFSYDVKMKEKGDIPEGYSVSREKKERFSLILESASTNQTSMYLCASSETGLAGGHSYNEQFFGPGTRLTVL.

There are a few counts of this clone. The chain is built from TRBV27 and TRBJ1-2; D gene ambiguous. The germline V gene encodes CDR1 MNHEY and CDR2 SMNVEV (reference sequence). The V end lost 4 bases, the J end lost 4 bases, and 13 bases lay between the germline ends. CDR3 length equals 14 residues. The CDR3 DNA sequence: TGTGCCAGCAGTTCATACGGTGGGCTCTATGGCTACACCTTC. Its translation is CASSSYGGLYGYTF.

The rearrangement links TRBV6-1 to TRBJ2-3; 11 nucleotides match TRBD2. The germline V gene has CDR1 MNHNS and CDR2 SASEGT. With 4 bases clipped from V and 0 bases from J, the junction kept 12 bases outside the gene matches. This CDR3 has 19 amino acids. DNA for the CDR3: TGTGCCAGCAGTGCGGGGGTAGCGGGGGGGCAGATGAGCACAGATACGCAGTATTTT. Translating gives CASSAGVAGGQMSTDTQYF.

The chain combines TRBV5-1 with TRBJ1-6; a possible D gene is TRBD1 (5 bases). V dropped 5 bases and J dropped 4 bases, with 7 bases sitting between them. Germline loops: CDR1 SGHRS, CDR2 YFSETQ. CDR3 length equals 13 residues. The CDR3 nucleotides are TGCGCCAGCAGGGACATTTATAATTCACCCCTCCACTTT. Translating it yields CASRDIYNSPLHF.